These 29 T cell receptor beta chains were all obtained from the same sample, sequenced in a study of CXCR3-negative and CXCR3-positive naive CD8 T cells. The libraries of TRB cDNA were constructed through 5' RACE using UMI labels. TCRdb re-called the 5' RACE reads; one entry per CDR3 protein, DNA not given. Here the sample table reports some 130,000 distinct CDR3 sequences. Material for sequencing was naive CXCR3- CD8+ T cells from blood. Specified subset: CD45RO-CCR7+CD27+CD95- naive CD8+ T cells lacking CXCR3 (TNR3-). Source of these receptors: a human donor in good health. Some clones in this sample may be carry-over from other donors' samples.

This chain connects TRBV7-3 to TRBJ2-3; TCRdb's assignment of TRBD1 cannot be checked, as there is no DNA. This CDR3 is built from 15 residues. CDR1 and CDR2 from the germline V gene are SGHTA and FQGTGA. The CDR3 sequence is CASSLNGGGADTQYF.

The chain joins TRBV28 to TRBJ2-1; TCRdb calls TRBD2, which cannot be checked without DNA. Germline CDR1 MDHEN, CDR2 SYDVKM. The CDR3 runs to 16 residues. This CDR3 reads CASSPTTSGGQGEQFF.

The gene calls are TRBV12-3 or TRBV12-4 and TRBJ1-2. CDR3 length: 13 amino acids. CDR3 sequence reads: CASSFEGSYGYTF.

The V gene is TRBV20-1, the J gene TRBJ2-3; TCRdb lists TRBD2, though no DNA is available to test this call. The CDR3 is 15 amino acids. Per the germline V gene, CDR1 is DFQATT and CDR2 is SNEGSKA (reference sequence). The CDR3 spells CSAVDSGRHTDTQYF.

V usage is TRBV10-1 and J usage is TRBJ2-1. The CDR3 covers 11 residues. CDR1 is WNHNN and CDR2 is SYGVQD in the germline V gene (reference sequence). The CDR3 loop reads CASSGADEQFF.

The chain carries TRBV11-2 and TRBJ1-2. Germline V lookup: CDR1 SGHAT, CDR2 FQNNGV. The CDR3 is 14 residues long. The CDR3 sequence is CASSQVLATSGYTF.

The CDR3 protein is CASRGTSDHRRYTDTQYF. This chain uses TRBV2 with TRBJ2-3; TCRdb outputs TRBD2, but without DNA this stays unchecked. This CDR3 has 18 residues. Germline lookup yields CDR1 SNHLY and CDR2 FYNNEI.

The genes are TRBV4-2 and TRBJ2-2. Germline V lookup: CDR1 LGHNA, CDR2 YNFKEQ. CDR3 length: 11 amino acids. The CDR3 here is CASGNTGELFF.

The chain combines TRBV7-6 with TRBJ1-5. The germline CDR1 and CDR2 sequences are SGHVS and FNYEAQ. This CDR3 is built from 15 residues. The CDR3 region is CASSLKGIGNQPQHF.

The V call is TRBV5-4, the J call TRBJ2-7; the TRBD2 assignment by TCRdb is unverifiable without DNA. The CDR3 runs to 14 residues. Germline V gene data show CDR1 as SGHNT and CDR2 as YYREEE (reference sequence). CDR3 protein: CASSSASENYEQYF.

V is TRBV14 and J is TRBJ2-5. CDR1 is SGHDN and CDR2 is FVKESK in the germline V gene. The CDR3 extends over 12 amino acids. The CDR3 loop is CASSNDQETQYF.

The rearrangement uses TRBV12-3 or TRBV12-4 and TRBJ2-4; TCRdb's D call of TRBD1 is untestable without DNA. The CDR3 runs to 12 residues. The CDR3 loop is CASSELQVPEYF.

The CDR3: CASSLAWGHNTEAFF. The chain couples TRBV28 to TRBJ1-1; as DNA is missing, the TRBD1 call by TCRdb cannot be tested. This CDR3 is built from 15 residues. Germline-derived CDR1 and CDR2 are MDHEN and SYDVKM.

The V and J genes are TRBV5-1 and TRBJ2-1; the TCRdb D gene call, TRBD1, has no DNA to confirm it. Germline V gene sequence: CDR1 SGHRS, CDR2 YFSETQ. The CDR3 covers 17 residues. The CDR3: CASSWTGRGSSYNEQFF.

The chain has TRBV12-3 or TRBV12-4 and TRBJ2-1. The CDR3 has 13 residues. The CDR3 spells CASSLFTANEQFF.

CDR3: CASSRTGAAGETQYF. This rearrangement joins TRBV12-3 or TRBV12-4 to TRBJ2-5; TCRdb's D gene call, TRBD1, goes unchecked for lack of DNA. CDR3 length: 15 residues.

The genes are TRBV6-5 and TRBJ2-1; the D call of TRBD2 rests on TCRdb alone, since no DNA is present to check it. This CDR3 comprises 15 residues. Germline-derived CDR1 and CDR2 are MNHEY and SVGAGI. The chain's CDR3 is CASSRSAGGYNEQFF.

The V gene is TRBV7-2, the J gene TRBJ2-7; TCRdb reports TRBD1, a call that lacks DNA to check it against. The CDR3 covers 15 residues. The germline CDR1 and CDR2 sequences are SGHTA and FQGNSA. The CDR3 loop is CASSHPGQGDYEQYF.

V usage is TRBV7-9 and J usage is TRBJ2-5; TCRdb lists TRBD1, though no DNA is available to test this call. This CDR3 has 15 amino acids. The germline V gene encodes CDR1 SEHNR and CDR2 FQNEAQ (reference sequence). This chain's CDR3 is CASRTTGGFEETQYF.

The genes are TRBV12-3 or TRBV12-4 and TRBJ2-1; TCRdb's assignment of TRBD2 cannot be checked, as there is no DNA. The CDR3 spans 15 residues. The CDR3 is CASSTLAGGANEQFF.

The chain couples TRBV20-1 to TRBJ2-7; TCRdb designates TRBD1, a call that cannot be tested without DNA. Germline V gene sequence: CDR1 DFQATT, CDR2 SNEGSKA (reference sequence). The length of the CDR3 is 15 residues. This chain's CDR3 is CSARDRDSPTYEQYF.

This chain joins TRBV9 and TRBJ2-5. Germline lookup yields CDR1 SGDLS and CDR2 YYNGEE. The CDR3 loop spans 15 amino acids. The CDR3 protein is CASSAEGRLQETQYF. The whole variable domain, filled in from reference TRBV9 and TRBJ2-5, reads DSGVTQTPKHLITATGQRVTLRCSPRSGDLSVYWYQQSLDQGLQFLIQYYNGEERAKGNILERFSAQQFPDLHSELNLSSLELGDSALYFCASSAEGRLQETQYFGPGTRLLVL.

Here the CDR3 reads CASSSPVPLAGGSYNEQFF. The chain joins TRBV12-3 or TRBV12-4 to TRBJ2-1; lacking DNA, the TRBD2 call made by TCRdb goes unchecked. The CDR3 totals 19 residues.

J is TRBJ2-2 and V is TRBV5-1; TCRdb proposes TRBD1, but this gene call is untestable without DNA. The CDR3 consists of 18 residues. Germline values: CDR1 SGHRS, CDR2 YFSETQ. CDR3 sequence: CASSPPGTGDFPTGELFF.

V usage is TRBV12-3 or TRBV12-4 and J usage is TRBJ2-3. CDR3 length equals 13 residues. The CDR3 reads CASSPSYTDTQYF.

This chain's CDR3 is CASSLTAGGALSTDTQYF. The chain has TRBV5-1 and TRBJ2-3; checking the TCRdb D call of TRBD2 is not possible without DNA. CDR3 length: 18 residues. Looked up from germline, CDR1 is SGHRS and CDR2 is YFSETQ.

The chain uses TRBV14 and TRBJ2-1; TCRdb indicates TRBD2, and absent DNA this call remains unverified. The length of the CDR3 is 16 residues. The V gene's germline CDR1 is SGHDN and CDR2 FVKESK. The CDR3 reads CASQSLLAGGYNEQFF.

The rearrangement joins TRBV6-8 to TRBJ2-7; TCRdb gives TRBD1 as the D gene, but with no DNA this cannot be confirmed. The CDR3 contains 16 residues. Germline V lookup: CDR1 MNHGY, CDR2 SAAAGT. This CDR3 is CASSYYRRQGSDEQYF.

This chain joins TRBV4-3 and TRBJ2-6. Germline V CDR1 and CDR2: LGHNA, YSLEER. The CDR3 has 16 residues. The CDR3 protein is CASSQEEGSGANVLTF.